This entry concerns a single TCR beta chain. This specimen belongs to a study of control samples from healthy donors and cancer patients. Germline values: CDR1 MGHDK, CDR2 SYGVNS. V lost 3 bases and J 4 bases, leaving 10 bases between the germline ends. This CDR3 contains 13 residues. This table comes from immunoSEQ multiplex PCR, and its TCRdb copy is limited to in-frame clones, with some not included. The sample lists over 45,000 clones; 90% to 95% were seen once. The chain recombines TRBV25-1 with TRBJ2-7; D unclear. The receptor was isolated from a man aged 30-40 years with colorectal cancer. The sequenced material came from PBMCs. The CDR3 DNA reads TGTGCCAGCAGTGATTGGGCATTGTACGAGCAGTACTTC. As protein: CASSDWALYEQYF.